This TCR beta chain came from a study of CD8 T cells in Susac syndrome. Note on this clonotype: Its antigen is unknown.

Reverse transcription used roughly 0.45 to 1 ug RNA and random hexamers. It was immunoSEQ multiplex PCR that amplified TCR beta CDR3 across 54 Vbeta and 13 Jbeta. TCRdb fed the immunoSEQ multiplex PCR reads into MiXCR, producing one record per CDR3 protein. The profile covers around 150,000 distinct CDR3 sequences, with about 94% appearing a single time and approximately 0.14% taken by the ten largest. The CDR3 totals 14 residues. V gave up 0 bases and J gave up 6 bases, with 8 bases separating them. The study, taken as a whole, reports: It was acknowledged in the study that its TCR sequencing and HLA analysis involved a relatively small number of individuals.

This chain uses TRBV12-3 or TRBV12-4 with TRBJ2-2, with a weak D call TRBD1 (6 bases). Sequenced material: CD4+ T cells from PBMCs. This TCR was sampled from a human donor in good health. CDR3 amino acids: CASSLAGAAGELFF. As DNA, the CDR3 is TGTGCCAGCAGTTTAGCGGGGGCGGCCGGGGAGCTGTTTTTT.